The 9 T cell receptor beta chains in this list originate from one sample, sequenced in a study of beta chain features in type 1 diabetes. Expressed TCRB transcripts were sequenced after all isolated RNA was converted to cDNA. The method was immunoSEQ multiplex PCR; TCRdb's version includes in-frame clones alone and lacks a portion of them. The repertoire consists of over 500,000 clones, with around 15% occurring once and the leading ten covering about 0.087%. Sequencing input: naive CD4+ T cells from blood. These TCRs come from a man younger than 35 in good health.

V gene TRBV19 combines with J gene TRBJ2-7, with D maybe TRBD2 (6 bases). The V end lost 1 base, the J end lost 2 bases, and 12 bases lay between the germline ends. The germline gives CDR1 LNHDA, CDR2 SQIVND (reference sequence). This CDR3 spans 15 amino acids. The CDR3 DNA reads TGTGCCAGTAGTATAGCGGGAGTTACACCCTACGAGCAGTACTTC. It yields the protein CASSIAGVTPYEQYF. Complete variable domain (other parts from reference TRBV19 and TRBJ2-7): DGGITQSPKYLFRKEGQNVTLSCEQNLNHDAMYWYRQDPGQGLRLIYYSQIVNDFQKGDIAEGYSVSREKKESFPLTVTSAQKNPTAFYLCASSIAGVTPYEQYFGPGTRLTVT.

The table lists this clone with a few counts. The J gene is TRBJ2-7, the V gene TRBV19; D gene ambiguous. Germline V gives CDR1 LNHDA, CDR2 SQIVND (reference sequence). Trimming pared 6 bases from V and 3 bases from J, leaving 0 bases between. The CDR3 consists of 9 residues. This chain's CDR3 is CASSYEQYF. The CDR3, as DNA: TGTGCCAGTAGCTACGAGCAGTACTTC.

A few counts support this clone. The chain links TRBV15 to TRBJ2-7; TRBD1 aligns across 7 bases. This CDR3 is built from 16 residues. V was pared by 2 bases and J by 3 bases, with 10 bases of the junction left unmatched. CDR1 LNHNV and CDR2 YYDKDF come from the germline V gene (reference sequence). The CDR3 reads CATSRSPGTAFYEQYF. The CDR3 DNA reads as TGTGCCACCAGCAGATCCCCCGGGACAGCGTTCTACGAGCAGTACTTC. The complete variable domain, with remaining parts taken from reference TRBV15 and TRBJ2-7, reads DAMVIQNPRYQVTQFGKPVTLSCSQTLNHNVMYWYQQKSSQAPKLLFHYYDKDFNNEADTPDNFQSRRPNTSFCFLDIRSPGLGDTAMYLCATSRSPGTAFYEQYFGPGTRLTVT.

This clone was detected a few times. The chain has TRBV27 and TRBJ2-7; perhaps TRBD1 as D (5 bases). The V gene lost 8 bases and the J gene lost 1 base, with 15 bases spanning the gap. Germline loops: CDR1 MNHEY, CDR2 SMNVEV (reference sequence). This CDR3 has 14 amino acids. CDR3 sequence: CASLRASGSYEQYF. In nucleotides, the CDR3 is TGTGCCAGCCTTCGGGCTTCAGGGTCCTACGAGCAGTACTTC.

The V and J genes are TRBV28 and TRBJ2-7; D remains unclear. The CDR3 loop spans 15 amino acids. Germline V gene data show CDR1 as MDHEN and CDR2 as SYDVKM. With 5 bases removed from V and 0 bases from J, the gap between germline ends came to 14 bases. The CDR3 DNA sequence: TGTGCCAGCAGTACCGCCCTTTATAACTCCTACGAGCAGTACTTC. This sequence encodes CASSTALYNSYEQYF.

The J gene is TRBJ2-7, the V gene TRBV29-1; D unclear. Germline V lookup: CDR1 SQVTM, CDR2 ANQGSEA. The CDR3 is made up of 12 amino acids. Trimming stripped 4 bases from V and 6 bases from J, with 13 bases between. CDR3 in DNA: TGCAGCGTTGCTCACGGTCGAGCCGAGCAGTACTTC. Translation gives CSVAHGRAEQYF.

This chain connects TRBV11-2 to TRBJ2-5, with TRBD2 matching over 11 bases. Germline CDR1 SGHAT, CDR2 FQNNGV. CDR3 length equals 15 residues. V lost 2 bases, J lost 4 bases, and 3 bases stayed unmatched. CDR3 region: CASSLTSGRRETQYF. CDR3 nucleotides: TGTGCCAGCAGCTTAACTAGCGGGAGAAGAGAGACCCAGTACTTC. The full variable domain, its missing parts supplied by reference TRBV11-2 and TRBJ2-5, is EAGVAQSPRYKIIEKRQSVAFWCNPISGHATLYWYQQILGQGPKLLIQFQNNGVVDDSQLPKDRFSAERLKGVDSTLKIQPAKLEDSAVYLCASSLTSGRRETQYFGPGTRLLVL.

V and J are TRBV30 and TRBJ2-7; D may be TRBD1 (5 bases). CDR3 length: 12 residues. Germline V gene data show CDR1 as GTSNPN and CDR2 as SVGIG (reference sequence). V lost 3 bases and J 3 bases, leaving 9 bases between the germline ends. DNA of the CDR3: TGTGCCTGGAGGGACATCCGCTACGAGCAGTACTTC. Protein sequence: CAWRDIRYEQYF.

The chain carries TRBV4-2 and TRBJ2-1; D remains unclear. The germline gives CDR1 LGHNA, CDR2 YNFKEQ. The CDR3 loop spans 15 amino acids. V was trimmed by 6 bases and J by 2 bases, leaving 14 bases between them. Here the CDR3 reads CASRRYGYTYNEQFF. In nucleotides, the CDR3 is TGTGCCAGCAGGAGGTACGGCTACACCTACAATGAGCAGTTCTTC.